This entry is about one T cell receptor beta chain. Its specificity is not known. TCRdb fed the 5' RACE reads into MiXCR, producing one record per CDR3 protein. The sample has about 360,000 distinct CDR3 sequences, over 13% seen once; the top ten hold about 20%. Germline values: CDR1 MRHNA, CDR2 SNTAGT. The J segment lost 2 bases and the V segment lost 5 bases, leaving 5 bases of the junction unmatched. The CDR3 spans 15 residues. The data were taken from a study of T-cell memory formation after mild COVID-19. Study-wide results and limits: CD4+ contracting clones were mainly CM and EM; CD8+ ones, EMRA.

The chain recombines TRBV6-4 with TRBJ2-2, with TRBD1 matching over 7 bases. The receptor's source is a man between 18 and 29 years old who had mild COVID-19 (a few samples of this study predate the infection). Cell type and time point are not known. Sequenced material: PBMCs or a T cell subset sorted from them (not recorded which). In nucleotides, the CDR3 is TGTGCCAGCAGTAGACAGGGCGATAACACCGGGGAGCTGTTTTTT. Translating gives CASSRQGDNTGELFF.